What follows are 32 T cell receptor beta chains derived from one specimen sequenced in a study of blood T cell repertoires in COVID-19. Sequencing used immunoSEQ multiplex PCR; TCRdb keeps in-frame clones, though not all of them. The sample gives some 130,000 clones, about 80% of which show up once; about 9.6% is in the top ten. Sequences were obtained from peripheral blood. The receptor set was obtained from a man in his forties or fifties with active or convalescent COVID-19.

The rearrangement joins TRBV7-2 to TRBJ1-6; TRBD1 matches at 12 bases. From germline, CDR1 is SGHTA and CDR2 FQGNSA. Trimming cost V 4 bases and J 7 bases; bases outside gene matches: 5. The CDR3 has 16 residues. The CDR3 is CASSSRDRGRNSPLHF. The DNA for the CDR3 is TGTGCCAGCAGCTCTAGGGACAGGGGGCGGAATTCACCCCTCCACTTT. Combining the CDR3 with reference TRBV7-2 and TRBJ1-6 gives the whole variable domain GAGVSQSPSNKVTEKGKDVELRCDPISGHTALYWYRQSLGQGLEFLIYFQGNSAPDKSGLPSDRFSAERTGGSVSTLTIQRTQQEDSAVYLCASSSRDRGRNSPLHFGNGTRLTVT.

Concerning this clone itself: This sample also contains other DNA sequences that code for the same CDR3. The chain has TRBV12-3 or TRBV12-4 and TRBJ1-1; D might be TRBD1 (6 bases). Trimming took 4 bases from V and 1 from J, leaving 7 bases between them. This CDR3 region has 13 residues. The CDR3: CASSWGQNTEAFF. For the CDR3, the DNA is TGTGCCAGCAGTTGGGGGCAGAACACTGAAGCTTTCTTT.

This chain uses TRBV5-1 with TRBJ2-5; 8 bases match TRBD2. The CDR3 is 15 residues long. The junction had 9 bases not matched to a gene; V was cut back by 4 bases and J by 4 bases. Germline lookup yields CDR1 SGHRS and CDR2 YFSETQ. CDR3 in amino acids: CASSPQPAGGETQYF. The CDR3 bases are TGCGCCAGCAGCCCGCAGCCCGCGGGGGGAGAGACCCAGTACTTC.

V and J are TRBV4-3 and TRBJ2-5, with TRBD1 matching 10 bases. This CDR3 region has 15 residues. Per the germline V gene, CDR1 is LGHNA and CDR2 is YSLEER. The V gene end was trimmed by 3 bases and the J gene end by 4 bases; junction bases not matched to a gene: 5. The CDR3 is CASSQDRGTPETQYF. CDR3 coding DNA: TGCGCCAGCAGCCAGGACAGGGGGACCCCAGAGACCCAGTACTTC.

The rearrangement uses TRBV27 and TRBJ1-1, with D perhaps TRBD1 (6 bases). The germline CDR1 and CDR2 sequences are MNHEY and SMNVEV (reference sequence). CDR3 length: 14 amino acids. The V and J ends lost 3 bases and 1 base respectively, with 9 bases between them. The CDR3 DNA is TGTGCCAGCAGTTTCGGACAGAGGAACACTGAAGCTTTCTTT. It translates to CASSFGQRNTEAFF.

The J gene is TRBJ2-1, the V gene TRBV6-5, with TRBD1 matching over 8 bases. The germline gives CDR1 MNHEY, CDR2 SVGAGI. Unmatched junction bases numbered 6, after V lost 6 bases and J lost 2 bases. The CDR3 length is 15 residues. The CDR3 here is CASRRDRGPYNEQFF. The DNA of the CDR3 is TGTGCCAGCAGAAGAGACAGGGGCCCCTACAATGAGCAGTTCTTC.

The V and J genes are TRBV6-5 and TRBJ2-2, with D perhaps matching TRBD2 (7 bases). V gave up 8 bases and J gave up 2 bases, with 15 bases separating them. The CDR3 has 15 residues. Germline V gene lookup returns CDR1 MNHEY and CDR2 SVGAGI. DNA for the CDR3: TGTGCCAGCCGAGGGGGGGCCGTAAACACCGGGGAGCTGTTTTTT. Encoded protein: CASRGGAVNTGELFF.

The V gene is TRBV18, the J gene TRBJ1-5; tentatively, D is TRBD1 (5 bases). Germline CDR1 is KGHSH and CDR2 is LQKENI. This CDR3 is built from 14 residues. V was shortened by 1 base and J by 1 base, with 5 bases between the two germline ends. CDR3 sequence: CASSPQGSNQPQHF. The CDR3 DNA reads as TGTGCCAGCTCACCACAGGGGAGCAATCAGCCCCAGCATTTT.

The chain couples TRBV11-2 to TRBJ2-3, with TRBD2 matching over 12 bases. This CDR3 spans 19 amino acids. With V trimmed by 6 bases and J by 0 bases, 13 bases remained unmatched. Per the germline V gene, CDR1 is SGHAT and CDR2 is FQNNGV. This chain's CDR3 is CASRPRWTSGASSTDTQYF. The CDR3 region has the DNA TGTGCCAGCAGACCACGGTGGACTAGCGGGGCAAGTAGCACAGATACGCAGTATTTT.

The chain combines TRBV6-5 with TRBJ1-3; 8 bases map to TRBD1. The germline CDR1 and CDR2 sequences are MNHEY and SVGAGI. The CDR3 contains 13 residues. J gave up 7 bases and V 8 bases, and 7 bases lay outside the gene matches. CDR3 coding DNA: TGTGCCAGCCAGGGGGCGTTAGGGAACACCATATATTTT. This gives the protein CASQGALGNTIYF.

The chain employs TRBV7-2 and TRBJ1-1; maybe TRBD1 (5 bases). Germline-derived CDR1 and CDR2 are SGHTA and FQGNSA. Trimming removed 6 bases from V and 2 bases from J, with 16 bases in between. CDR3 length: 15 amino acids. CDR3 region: CASRKIIQGNTEAFF. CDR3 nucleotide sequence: TGTGCCAGCAGGAAAATCATTCAGGGAAACACTGAAGCTTTCTTT. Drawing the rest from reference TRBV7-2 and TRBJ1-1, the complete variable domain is GAGVSQSPSNKVTEKGKDVELRCDPISGHTALYWYRQSLGQGLEFLIYFQGNSAPDKSGLPSDRFSAERTGGSVSTLTIQRTQQEDSAVYLCASRKIIQGNTEAFFGQGTRLTVV.

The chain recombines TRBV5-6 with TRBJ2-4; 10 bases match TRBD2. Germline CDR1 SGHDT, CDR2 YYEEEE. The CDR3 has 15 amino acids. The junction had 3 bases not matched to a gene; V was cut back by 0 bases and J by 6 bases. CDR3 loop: CASSLASGGANIQYF. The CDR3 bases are TGTGCCAGCAGCTTGGCTAGCGGGGGAGCAAACATTCAGTACTTC.

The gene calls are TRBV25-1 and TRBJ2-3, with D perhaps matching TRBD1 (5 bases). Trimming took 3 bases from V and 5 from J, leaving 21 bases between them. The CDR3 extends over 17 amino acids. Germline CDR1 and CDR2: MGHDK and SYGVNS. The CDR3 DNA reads TGTGCCAGCAGTGAGGTTGGGTTGTCTAGGGGCGGAGATACGCAGTATTTT. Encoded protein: CASSEVGLSRGGDTQYF.

For the CDR3, the DNA is TGTGCCTGGAGTCACGGGTCGGGGGGCTTAGAGACCCAGTACTTC. It encodes CAWSHGSGGLETQYF. The chain joins TRBV30 to TRBJ2-5, with D perhaps TRBD2 (7 bases). V was pared by 2 bases and J by 4 bases, with 17 bases between. Germline CDR1 reads GTSNPN; CDR2 reads SVGIG (reference sequence). The CDR3 has 15 amino acids.

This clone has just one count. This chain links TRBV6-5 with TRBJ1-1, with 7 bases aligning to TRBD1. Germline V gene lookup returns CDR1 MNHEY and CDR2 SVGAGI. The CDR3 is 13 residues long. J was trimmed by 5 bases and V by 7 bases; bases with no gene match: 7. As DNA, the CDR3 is TGTGCCAGCACCAAGGGGGCATTAACTGAAGCTTTCTTT. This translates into CASTKGALTEAFF.

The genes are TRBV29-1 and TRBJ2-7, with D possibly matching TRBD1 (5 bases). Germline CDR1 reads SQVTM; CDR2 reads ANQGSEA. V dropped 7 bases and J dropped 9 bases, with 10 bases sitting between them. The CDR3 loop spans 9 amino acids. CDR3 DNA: TGCAGCGCGATGACAGCGCAGTACTTC. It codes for CSAMTAQYF.

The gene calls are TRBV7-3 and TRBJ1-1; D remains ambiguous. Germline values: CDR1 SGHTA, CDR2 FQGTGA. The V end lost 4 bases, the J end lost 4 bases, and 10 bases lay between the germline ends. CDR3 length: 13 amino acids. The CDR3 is CASSSFPGTEAFF. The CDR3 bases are TGTGCCAGCAGCTCTTTCCCCGGCACTGAAGCTTTCTTT.

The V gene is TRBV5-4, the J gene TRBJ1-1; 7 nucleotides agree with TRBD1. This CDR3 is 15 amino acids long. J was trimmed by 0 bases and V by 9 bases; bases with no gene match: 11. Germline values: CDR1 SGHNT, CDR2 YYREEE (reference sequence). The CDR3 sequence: CATVSLTGLNTEAFF. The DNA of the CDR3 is TGTGCCACCGTGAGTCTGACAGGGCTGAACACTGAAGCTTTCTTT.

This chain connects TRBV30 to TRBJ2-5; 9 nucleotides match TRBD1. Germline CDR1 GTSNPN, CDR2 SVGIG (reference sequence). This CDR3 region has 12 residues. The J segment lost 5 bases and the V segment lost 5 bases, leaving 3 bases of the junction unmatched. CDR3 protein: CAWDRGKETQYF. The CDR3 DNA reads TGTGCCTGGGACAGGGGGAAGGAGACCCAGTACTTC.

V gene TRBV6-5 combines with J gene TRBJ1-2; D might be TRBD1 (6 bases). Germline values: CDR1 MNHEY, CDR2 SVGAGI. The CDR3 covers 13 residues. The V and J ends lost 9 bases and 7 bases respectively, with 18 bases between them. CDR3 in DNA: TGTGCCAGTACCCGTGTAGAGGGGGTTGGCTACACCTTC. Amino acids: CASTRVEGVGYTF.

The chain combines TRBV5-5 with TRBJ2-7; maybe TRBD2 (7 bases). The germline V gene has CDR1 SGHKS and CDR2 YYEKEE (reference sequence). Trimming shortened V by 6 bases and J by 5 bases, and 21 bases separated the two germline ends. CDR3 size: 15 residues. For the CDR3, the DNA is TGTGCCAGCAACTTCTTGGAGGGGGGGGCCCACGAGCAGTACTTC. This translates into CASNFLEGGAHEQYF.

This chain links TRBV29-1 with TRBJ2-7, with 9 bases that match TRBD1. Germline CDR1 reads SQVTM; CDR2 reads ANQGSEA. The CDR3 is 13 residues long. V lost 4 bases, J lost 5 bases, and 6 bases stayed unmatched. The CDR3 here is CSVVGTGIHEQYF. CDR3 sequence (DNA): TGCAGCGTTGTTGGGACAGGGATTCACGAGCAGTACTTC.

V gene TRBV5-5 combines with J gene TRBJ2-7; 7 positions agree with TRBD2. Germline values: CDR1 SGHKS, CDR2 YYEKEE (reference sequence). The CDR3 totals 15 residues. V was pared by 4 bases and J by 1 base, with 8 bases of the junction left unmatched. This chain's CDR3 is CASSPRTSLSYEQYF. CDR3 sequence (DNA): TGTGCCAGCAGCCCCCGGACTAGTTTATCCTACGAGCAGTACTTC.

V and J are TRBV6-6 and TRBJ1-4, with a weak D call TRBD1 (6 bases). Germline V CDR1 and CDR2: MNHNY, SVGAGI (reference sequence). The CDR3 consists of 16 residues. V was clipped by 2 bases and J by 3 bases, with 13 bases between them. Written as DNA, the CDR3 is TGTGCCAGCAGTTACGGGAGGGCAGGGGCTAATGAAAAACTGTTTTTT. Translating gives CASSYGRAGANEKLFF.

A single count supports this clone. In DNA, the CDR3 is TGCGCCAGCAGGGGGCGGACCGGGCAAGAGACCCAGTACTTC. It is translated as CASRGRTGQETQYF. The rearrangement joins TRBV5-1 to TRBJ2-5; the D gene is possibly TRBD1 (5 bases). V was trimmed by 5 bases and J by 2 bases, leaving 13 bases between them. In germline, CDR1 is SGHRS, CDR2 YFSETQ. The CDR3 covers 14 residues.

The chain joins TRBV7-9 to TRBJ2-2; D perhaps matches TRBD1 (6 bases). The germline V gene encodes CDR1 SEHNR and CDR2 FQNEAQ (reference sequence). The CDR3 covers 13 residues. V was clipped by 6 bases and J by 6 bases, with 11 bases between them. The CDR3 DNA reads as TGTGCCAGCAGTTTTACAGGGCCCGGGGAGCTGTTTTTT. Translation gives CASSFTGPGELFF.

Here the CDR3 DNA reads TGCAGCGTTAGTGCGGAGTCCTACGAGCAGTACTTC. It specifies CSVSAESYEQYF. This chain links TRBV29-1 with TRBJ2-7; D uncertain. The CDR3 spans 12 residues. V was cut by 5 bases and J by 1 base, with 9 bases left in between. The germline gives CDR1 SQVTM, CDR2 ANQGSEA.

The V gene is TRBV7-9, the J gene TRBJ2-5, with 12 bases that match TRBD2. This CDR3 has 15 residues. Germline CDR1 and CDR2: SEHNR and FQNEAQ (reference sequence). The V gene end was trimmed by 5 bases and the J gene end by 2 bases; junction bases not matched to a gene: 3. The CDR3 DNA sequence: TGTGCCAGCAGCCCCGGGACTAGCGGGCAAGAGACCCAGTACTTC. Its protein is CASSPGTSGQETQYF.

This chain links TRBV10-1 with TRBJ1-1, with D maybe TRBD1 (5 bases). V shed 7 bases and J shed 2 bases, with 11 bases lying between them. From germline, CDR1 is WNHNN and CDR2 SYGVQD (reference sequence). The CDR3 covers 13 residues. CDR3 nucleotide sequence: TGCGCCAGCAAACAGGCGGGAAACACTGAAGCTTTCTTT. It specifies CASKQAGNTEAFF.

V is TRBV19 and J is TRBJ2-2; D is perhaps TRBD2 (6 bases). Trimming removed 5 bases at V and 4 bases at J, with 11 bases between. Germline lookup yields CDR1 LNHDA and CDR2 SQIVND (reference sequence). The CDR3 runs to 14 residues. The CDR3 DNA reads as TGTGCCAGTAGTGGGATGGGGGGCACCGGGGAGCTGTTTTTT. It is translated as CASSGMGGTGELFF.

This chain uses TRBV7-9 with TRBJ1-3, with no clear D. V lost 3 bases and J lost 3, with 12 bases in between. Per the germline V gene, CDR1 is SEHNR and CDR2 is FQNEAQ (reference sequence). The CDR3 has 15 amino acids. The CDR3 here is CASSLDPAGGNTIYF. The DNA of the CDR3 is TGTGCCAGCAGCTTGGATCCCGCGGGTGGAAACACCATATATTTT.

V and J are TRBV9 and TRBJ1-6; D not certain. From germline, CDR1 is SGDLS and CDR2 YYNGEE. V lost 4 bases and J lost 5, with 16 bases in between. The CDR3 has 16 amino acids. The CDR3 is CASSYLGPEDNSPLHF. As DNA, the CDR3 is TGTGCCAGCAGCTACCTGGGCCCGGAGGATAATTCACCCCTCCACTTT.